This T cell receptor beta chain was identified in a study of response to subunit inactivated influenza vaccine. Whole-study findings and limits: Authors suggested that a seasonal influenza vaccination recruits few new T cells each time.

TCRdb reprocessed the RT-PCR reads via MiXCR and lists one record per CDR3 protein. The sample shows approximately 700,000 distinct CDR3 sequences, about a sixth of them seen only once. The table lists this clonotype with a few counts. The antigen remains unidentified. The receptor's source is a man aged 45-65 years who received an inactivated influenza vaccine. Sequenced here: PBMCs from blood, sampled approximately 13 days after vaccination.

The CDR3 is CASSLSGGTGHTDTQYF. In DNA, the CDR3 is TGCGCCAGCAGCTTGTCTGGGGGGACAGGGCACACAGATACGCAGTATTTT. This chain connects TRBV5-1 to TRBJ2-3, with 9 nucleotides matching TRBD1. Germline loops: CDR1 SGHRS, CDR2 YFSETQ. The CDR3 consists of 17 residues. J was trimmed by 2 bases and V by 1 base; bases with no gene match: 8.